The 14 T cell receptor beta chains below come from one sample, sequenced in a study of control samples from healthy donors and cancer patients. Libraries were prepared by immunoSEQ multiplex PCR; TCRdb keeps only in-frame clonotypes and omits some of them. The sample records 120,000 or so clones, around 86% being singletons. The specimen was blood. Every receptor here comes from a man aged 40-49 years in good health.

J is TRBJ1-6 and V is TRBV7-2, with TRBD1 as a possible D gene (5 bases). The germline V gene encodes CDR1 SGHTA and CDR2 FQGNSA. This CDR3 has 15 residues. Trimming took 6 bases from V and 6 from J, leaving 15 bases between them. The DNA of the CDR3 is TGTGCCAGCAGTCGAAGGGGCCGAGTTAATTCACCCCTCCACTTT. It is translated as CASSRRGRVNSPLHF. The complete variable domain, with remaining parts taken from reference TRBV7-2 and TRBJ1-6, reads GAGVSQSPSNKVTEKGKDVELRCDPISGHTALYWYRQSLGQGLEFLIYFQGNSAPDKSGLPSDRFSAERTGGSVSTLTIQRTQQEDSAVYLCASSRRGRVNSPLHFGNGTRLTVT.

The genes are TRBV6-5 and TRBJ1-6; D might be TRBD1 (6 bases). CDR3 length: 14 residues. Germline assignment: CDR1 MNHEY and CDR2 SVGAGI. Between the trimmed V and J ends, which lost 6 bases and 8 bases, there was a span of 14 bases. Here the CDR3 DNA reads TGTGCCAGCAGAACGACAGGAAAAGATTCACCCCTCCACTTT. Translating it yields CASRTTGKDSPLHF.

The chain uses TRBV3-1 (or the pseudogene TRBV3-2) and TRBJ1-1; D uncertain. From germline, CDR1 is LGHDT and CDR2 YNNKEL (reference sequence). This CDR3 contains 13 residues. V lost 3 bases and J lost 1, with 6 bases in between. As DNA, the CDR3 is TGTGCCAGCAGCCAGGCAGCGAACACTGAAGCTTTCTTT. Its translation is CASSQAANTEAFF.

The chain is built from TRBV24-1 and TRBJ2-1; D possibly uses TRBD1 or TRBD2 (5 bases each). V shed 4 bases and J shed 4 bases, with 16 bases lying between them. CDR1 is KGHDR, CDR2 SFDVKD, per germline. The CDR3 runs 16 residues. The CDR3 here is CATSDPRGGSYNEQFF. The CDR3 DNA follows: TGTGCCACCAGTGACCCACGGGGCGGTTCATACAATGAGCAGTTCTTC.

The J gene is TRBJ1-6, the V gene TRBV9, with D possibly TRBD1 on 5 matching bases. V lost 0 bases to trimming and J lost 10 bases, with 14 bases between them. The CDR3 contains 15 residues. Germline V lookup: CDR1 SGDLS, CDR2 YYNGEE. CDR3 region: CASSVGPRVESPLHF. The CDR3 bases are TGTGCCAGCAGCGTAGGCCCCAGGGTAGAATCACCCCTCCACTTT.

The gene calls are TRBV9 and TRBJ2-3; 13 bases fit TRBD2. Trimming removed 4 bases from V and 7 bases from J; junction bases left unmatched: 9. CDR1 and CDR2 (germline): SGDLS, YYNGEE. The CDR3 runs to 16 residues. CDR3 in amino acids: CASSFRGTSGDNTQYF. Here the CDR3 DNA reads TGTGCCAGCAGCTTCAGGGGGACTAGCGGGGACAATACGCAGTATTTT.

This sequence joins TRBV3-1 (or the pseudogene TRBV3-2) and TRBJ2-5, with TRBD2 matching 7 bases. CDR1 and CDR2 (germline): LGHDT, YNNKEL (reference sequence). V shed 4 bases, J shed 5 bases, and the junction held 13 bases outside the gene matches. This CDR3 is built from 16 residues. CDR3 loop: CASSLGASGGYETQYF. The CDR3 bases are TGTGCCAGCAGCCTCGGGGCTAGCGGCGGTTATGAGACCCAGTACTTC.

This clone has a handful of counts. A junction boundary mismatches the germline segment, possibly from a read error. The same CDR3 is also encoded by other DNA sequences in this sample. CDR3 protein: CASSIAGGQGVGGYTF. The CDR3 bases are TGTGCCAGCAGCATAGCAGGAGGGCAGGGGGTGGGGGGCTACACCTTC. The chain links TRBV7-2 to TRBJ1-2, with 7 bases aligning to TRBD1. CDR3 length: 16 residues. CDR1 SGHTA and CDR2 FQGNSA come from the germline V gene.

The chain uses TRBV6-5 and TRBJ2-5; D remains ambiguous. Germline V gives CDR1 MNHEY, CDR2 SVGAGI. The CDR3 covers 14 residues. Trimming took 4 bases from V and 2 from J, leaving 11 bases between them. This chain's CDR3 is CASSFVGGQETQYF. CDR3 nucleotide sequence: TGTGCCAGCAGTTTCGTCGGCGGACAAGAGACCCAGTACTTC.

The V gene is TRBV29-1, the J gene TRBJ2-3, with D uncertain. CDR1 SQVTM and CDR2 ANQGSEA come from the germline V gene. V was pared by 1 base and J by 0 bases, with 8 bases between. This CDR3 contains 14 residues. The CDR3 loop reads CSVEGTTSTDTQYF. The CDR3 DNA sequence: TGCAGCGTTGAAGGCACGACTAGCACAGATACGCAGTATTTT.

This chain's CDR3 is CASSQDWRGVSTDTQYF. The CDR3 coding sequence is TGCGCCAGCAGCCAAGATTGGAGGGGGGTGAGCACAGATACGCAGTATTTT. V is TRBV4-3 and J is TRBJ2-3; D tentatively fits TRBD1 or TRBD2 (6 bases each). Germline V CDR1 and CDR2: LGHNA, YSLEER. The CDR3 is 17 residues long. V lost 0 bases to trimming and J lost 0 bases, with 13 bases between them.

The rearrangement links TRBV7-3 to TRBJ2-1, with a tentative D call TRBD1 (5 bases). Germline CDR1 reads SGHTA; CDR2 reads FQGTGA. This CDR3 is 12 amino acids long. The V end lost 2 bases, the J end lost 10 bases, and 9 bases lay between the germline ends. CDR3 sequence (DNA): TGTGCCAGCAGCTTAGGAACAGGAGAGCAGTTCTTC. Encoded protein: CASSLGTGEQFF.

The chain employs TRBV18 and TRBJ1-6, with 10 bases fitting TRBD1. V shed 6 bases and J 13 bases; nucleotides not matched to a gene: 6. Germline loops: CDR1 KGHSH, CDR2 LQKENI. There are 13 residues in the CDR3. CDR3 nucleotide sequence: TGTGCCAGCTCCGGTGACAGGGGGCACCCCCTCCACTTT. Residues: CASSGDRGHPLHF.

The V and J genes are TRBV10-1 and TRBJ2-3; the D is unclear. In germline, CDR1 is WNHNN, CDR2 SYGVQD (reference sequence). The germline V and J ends were trimmed by 2 bases and 5 bases, with 5 bases remaining between them. This CDR3 comprises 12 residues. CDR3: CASSERGDTQYF. The CDR3 DNA reads TGCGCCAGCAGTGAGCGCGGAGATACGCAGTATTTT.